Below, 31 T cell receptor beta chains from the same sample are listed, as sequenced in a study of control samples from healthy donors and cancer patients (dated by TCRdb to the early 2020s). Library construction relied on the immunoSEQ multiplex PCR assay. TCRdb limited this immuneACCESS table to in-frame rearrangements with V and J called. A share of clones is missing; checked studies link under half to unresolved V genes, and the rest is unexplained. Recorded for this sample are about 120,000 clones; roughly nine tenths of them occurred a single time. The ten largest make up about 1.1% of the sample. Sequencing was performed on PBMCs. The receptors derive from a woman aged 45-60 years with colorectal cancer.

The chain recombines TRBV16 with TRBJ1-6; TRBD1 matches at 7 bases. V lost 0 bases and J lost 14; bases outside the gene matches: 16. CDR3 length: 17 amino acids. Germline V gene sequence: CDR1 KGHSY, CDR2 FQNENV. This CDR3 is CASSQSGRGTPLGALHF. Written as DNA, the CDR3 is TGTGCCAGCAGCCAATCCGGCAGGGGGACGCCGCTGGGGGCCCTCCACTTT.

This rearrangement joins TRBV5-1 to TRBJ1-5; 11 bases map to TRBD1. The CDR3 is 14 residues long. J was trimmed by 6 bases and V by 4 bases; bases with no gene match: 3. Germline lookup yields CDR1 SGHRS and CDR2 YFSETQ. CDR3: CASSLGTGGQPQHF. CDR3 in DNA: TGCGCCAGCAGCCTAGGGACAGGGGGTCAGCCCCAGCATTTT. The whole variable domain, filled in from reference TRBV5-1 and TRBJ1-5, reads KAGVTQTPRYLIKTRGQQVTLSCSPISGHRSVSWYQQTPGQGLQFLFEYFSETQRNKGNFPGRFSGRQFSNSRSEMNVSTLELGDSALYLCASSLGTGGQPQHFGDGTRLSIL.

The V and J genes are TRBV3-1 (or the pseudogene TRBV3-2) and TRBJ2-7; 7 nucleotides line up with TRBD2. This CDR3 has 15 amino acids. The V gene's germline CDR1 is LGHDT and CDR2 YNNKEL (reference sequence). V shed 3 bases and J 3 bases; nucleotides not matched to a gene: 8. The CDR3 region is CASSQELAPSYEQYF. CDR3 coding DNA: TGTGCCAGCAGCCAGGAACTAGCGCCGAGCTACGAGCAGTACTTC.

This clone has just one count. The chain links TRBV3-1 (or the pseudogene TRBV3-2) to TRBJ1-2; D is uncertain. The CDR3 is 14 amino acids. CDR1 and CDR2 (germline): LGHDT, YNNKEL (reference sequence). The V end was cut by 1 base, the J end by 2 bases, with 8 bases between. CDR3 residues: CASSQVERNYGYTF. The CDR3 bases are TGTGCCAGCAGCCAAGTCGAGCGGAACTATGGCTACACCTTC.

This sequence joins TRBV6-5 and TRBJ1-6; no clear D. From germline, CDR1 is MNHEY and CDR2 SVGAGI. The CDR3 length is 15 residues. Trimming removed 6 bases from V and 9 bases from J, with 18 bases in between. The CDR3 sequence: CASSQSESRGSPLHF. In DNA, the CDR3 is TGTGCCAGCAGCCAATCGGAGAGTCGGGGTTCACCCCTCCACTTT.

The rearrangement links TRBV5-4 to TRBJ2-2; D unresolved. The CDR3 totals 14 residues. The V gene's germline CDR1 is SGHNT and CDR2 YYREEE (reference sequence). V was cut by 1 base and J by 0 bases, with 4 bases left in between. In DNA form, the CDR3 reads TGTGCCAGCAGCTTGAGGACGAACACCGGGGAGCTGTTTTTT. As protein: CASSLRTNTGELFF.

CDR3 sequence: CASSMGWDPTQYF. In nucleotides, the CDR3 is TGTGCCAGTAGTATGGGATGGGACCCGACGCAGTATTTT. The genes are TRBV19 and TRBJ2-3; D might be TRBD1 or TRBD2, each matching 5 bases. CDR1 is LNHDA, CDR2 SQIVND, per germline (reference sequence). With 3 bases removed from V and 9 bases from J, the gap between germline ends came to 13 bases. The CDR3 is 13 residues long.

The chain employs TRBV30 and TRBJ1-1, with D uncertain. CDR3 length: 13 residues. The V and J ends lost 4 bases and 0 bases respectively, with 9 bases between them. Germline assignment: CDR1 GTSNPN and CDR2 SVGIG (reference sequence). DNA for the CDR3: TGTGCCTGGAAACCCCTTTTGAACACTGAAGCTTTCTTT. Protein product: CAWKPLLNTEAFF.

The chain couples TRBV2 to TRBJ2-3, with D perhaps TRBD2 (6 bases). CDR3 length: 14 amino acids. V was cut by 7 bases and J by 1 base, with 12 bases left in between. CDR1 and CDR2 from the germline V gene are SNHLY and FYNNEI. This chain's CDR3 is CASKTPGGTDTQYF. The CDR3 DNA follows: TGTGCCAGCAAGACCCCGGGAGGCACAGATACGCAGTATTTT.

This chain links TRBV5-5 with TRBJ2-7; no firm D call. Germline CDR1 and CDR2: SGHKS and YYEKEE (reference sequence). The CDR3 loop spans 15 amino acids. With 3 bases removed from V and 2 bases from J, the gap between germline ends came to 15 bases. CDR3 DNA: TGTGCCAGCAGCTCCGCCAAGGACGGCGCCTACGAGCAGTACTTC. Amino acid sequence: CASSSAKDGAYEQYF. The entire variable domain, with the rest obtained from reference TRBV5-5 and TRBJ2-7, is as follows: DAGVTQSPTHLIKTRGQQVTLRCSPISGHKSVSWYQQVLGQGPQFIFQYYEKEERGRGNFPDRFSARQFPNYSSELNVNALLLGDSALYLCASSSAKDGAYEQYFGPGTRLTVT.

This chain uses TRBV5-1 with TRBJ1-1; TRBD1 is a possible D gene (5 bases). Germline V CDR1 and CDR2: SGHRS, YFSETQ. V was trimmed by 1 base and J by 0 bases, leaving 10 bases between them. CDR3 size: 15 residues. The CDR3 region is CASSLSGVMNTEAFF. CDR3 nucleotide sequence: TGCGCCAGCAGCTTGTCGGGGGTCATGAACACTGAAGCTTTCTTT.

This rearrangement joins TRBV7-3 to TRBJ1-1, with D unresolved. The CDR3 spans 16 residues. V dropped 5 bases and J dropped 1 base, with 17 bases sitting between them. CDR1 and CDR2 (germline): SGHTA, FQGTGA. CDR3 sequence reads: CASSPTRRAGNTEAFF. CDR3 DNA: TGTGCCAGCAGCCCGACAAGGAGGGCCGGGAACACTGAAGCTTTCTTT. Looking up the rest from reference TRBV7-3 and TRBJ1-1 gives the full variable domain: GAGVSQTPSNKVTEKGKYVELRCDPISGHTALYWYRQSLGQGPEFLIYFQGTGAADDSGLPNDRFFAVRPEGSVSTLKIQRTERGDSAVYLCASSPTRRAGNTEAFFGQGTRLTVV.

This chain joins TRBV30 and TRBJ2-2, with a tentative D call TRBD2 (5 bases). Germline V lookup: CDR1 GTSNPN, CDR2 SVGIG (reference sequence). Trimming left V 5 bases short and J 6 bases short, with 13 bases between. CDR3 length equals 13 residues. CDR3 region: CAWGGQYPGELFF. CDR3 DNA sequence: TGTGCCTGGGGAGGTCAGTACCCCGGGGAGCTGTTTTTT. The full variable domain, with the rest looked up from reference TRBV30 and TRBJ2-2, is SQTIHQWPATLVQPVGSPLSLECTVEGTSNPNLYWYRQAAGRGLQLLFYSVGIGQISSEVPQNLSASRPQDRQFILSSKKLLLSDSGFYLCAWGGQYPGELFFGEGSRLTVL.

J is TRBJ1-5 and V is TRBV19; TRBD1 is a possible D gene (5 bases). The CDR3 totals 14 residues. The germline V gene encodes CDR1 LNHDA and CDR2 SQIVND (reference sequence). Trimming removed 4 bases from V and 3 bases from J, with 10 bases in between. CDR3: CASSRDSTNQPQHF. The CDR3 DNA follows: TGTGCCAGTAGTAGAGACAGTACCAATCAGCCCCAGCATTTT.

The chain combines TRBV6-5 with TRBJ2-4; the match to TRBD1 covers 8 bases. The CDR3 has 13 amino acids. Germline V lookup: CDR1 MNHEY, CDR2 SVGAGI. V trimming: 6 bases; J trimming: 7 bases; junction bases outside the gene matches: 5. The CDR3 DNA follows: TGTGCCAGCAGCGGACAGGGTGCCAACATTCAGTACTTC. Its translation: CASSGQGANIQYF.

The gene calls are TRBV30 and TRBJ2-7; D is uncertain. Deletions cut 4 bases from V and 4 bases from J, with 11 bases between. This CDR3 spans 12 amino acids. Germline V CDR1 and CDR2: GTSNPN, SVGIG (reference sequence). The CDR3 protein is CAWTKVGYEQYF. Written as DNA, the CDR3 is TGTGCCTGGACTAAGGTGGGGTACGAGCAGTACTTC.

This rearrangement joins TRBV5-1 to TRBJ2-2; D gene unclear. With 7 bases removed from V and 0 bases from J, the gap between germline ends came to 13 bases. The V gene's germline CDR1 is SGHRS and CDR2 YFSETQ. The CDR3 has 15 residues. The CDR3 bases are TGCGCCAGCCAGTCATCGGTCCCGAACACCGGGGAGCTGTTTTTT. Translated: CASQSSVPNTGELFF.

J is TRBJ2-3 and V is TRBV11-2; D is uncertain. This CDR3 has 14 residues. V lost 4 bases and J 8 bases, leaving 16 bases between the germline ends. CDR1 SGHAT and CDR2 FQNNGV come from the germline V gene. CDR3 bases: TGTGCCAGCAGCTCACTCACGCGGCGGTTTACGCAGTATTTT. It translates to CASSSLTRRFTQYF.

As DNA, the CDR3 is TGTGCCACCAGCAGAGATCAAGTGGACACTGAAGCTTTCTTT. It is translated as CATSRDQVDTEAFF. The chain recombines TRBV15 with TRBJ1-1; D uncertain. CDR1 LNHNV and CDR2 YYDKDF come from the germline V gene (reference sequence). V was clipped by 0 bases and J by 3 bases, with 8 bases between them. The CDR3 length is 14 residues.

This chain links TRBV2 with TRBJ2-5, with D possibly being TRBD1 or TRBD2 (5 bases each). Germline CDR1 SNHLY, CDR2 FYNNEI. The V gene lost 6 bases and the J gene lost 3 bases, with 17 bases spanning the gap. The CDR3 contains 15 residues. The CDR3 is CASRATVGVKETQYF. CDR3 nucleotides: TGTGCCAGCAGGGCGACAGTGGGAGTTAAAGAGACCCAGTACTTC.

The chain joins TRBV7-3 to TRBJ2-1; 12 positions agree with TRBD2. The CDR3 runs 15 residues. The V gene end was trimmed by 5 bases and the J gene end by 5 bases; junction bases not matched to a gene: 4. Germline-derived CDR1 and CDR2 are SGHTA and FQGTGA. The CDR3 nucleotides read TGTGCCAGCAGCCTCGGACTAGCGGGGAACAATGAGCAGTTCTTC. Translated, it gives CASSLGLAGNNEQFF.

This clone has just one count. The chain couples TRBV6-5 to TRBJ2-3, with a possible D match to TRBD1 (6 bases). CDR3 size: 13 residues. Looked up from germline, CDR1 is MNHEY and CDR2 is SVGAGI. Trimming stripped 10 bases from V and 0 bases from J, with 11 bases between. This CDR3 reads CAIRQESTDTQYF. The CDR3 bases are TGTGCCATCCGACAGGAAAGCACAGATACGCAGTATTTT.

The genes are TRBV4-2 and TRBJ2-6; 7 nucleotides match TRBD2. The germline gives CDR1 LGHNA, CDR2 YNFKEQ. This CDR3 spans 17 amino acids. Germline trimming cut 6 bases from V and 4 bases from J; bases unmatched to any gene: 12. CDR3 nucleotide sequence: TGTGCCAGCAGGAGGGGAGACGGGAGGATGGGGGCCAACGTCCTGACTTTC. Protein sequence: CASRRGDGRMGANVLTF.

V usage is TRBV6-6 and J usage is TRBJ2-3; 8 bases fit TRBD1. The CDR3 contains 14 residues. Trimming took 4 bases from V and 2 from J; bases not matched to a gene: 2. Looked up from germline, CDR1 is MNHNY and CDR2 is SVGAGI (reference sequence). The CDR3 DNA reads TGTGCCAGCAGTTCGGGACAGGACACAGATACGCAGTATTTT. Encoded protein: CASSSGQDTDTQYF.

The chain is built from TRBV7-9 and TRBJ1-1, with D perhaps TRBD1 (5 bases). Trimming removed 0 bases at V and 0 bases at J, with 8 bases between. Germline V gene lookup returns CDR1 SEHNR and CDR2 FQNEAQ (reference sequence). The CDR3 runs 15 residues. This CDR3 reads CASSLALGVNTEAFF. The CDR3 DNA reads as TGTGCCAGCAGCTTAGCTTTAGGGGTGAACACTGAAGCTTTCTTT.

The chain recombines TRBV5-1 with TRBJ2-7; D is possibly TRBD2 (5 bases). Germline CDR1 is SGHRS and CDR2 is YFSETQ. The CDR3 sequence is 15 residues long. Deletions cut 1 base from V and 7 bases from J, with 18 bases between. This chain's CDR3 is CASSLTSYPSGEQYF. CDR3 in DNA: TGCGCCAGCAGCTTGACGTCCTACCCTTCGGGGGAGCAGTACTTC.

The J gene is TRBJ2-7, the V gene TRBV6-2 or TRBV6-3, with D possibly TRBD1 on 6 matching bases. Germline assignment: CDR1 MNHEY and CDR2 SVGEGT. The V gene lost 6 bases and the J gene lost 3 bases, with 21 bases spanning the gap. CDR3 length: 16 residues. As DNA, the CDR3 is TGTGCCAGCAGCGGTTCAAGTGGGACATACTTCTACGAGCAGTACTTC. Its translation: CASSGSSGTYFYEQYF.

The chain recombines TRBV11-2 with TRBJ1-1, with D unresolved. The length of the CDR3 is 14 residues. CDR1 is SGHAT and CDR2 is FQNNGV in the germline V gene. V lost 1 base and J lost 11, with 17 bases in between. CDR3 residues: CASSLVTGFRPAFF. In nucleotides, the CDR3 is TGTGCCAGCAGCTTAGTAACGGGATTCCGTCCGGCTTTCTTT.

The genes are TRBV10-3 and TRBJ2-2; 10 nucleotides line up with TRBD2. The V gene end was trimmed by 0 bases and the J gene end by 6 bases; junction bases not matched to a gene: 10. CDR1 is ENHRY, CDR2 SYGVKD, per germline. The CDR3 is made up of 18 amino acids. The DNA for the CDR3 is TGTGCCATCAGTGAGTCTCGGACTAGCGGAACAAAGGCCGGGGAGCTGTTTTTT. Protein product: CAISESRTSGTKAGELFF.

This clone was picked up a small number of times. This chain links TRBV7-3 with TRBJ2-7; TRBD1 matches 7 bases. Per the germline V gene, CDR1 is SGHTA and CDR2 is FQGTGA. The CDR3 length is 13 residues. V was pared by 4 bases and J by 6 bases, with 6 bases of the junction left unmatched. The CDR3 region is CASSSWTGREQYF. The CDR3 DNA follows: TGTGCCAGCAGCTCGTGGACAGGTCGCGAGCAGTACTTC. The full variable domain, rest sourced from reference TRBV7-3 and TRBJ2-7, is GAGVSQTPSNKVTEKGKYVELRCDPISGHTALYWYRQSLGQGPEFLIYFQGTGAADDSGLPNDRFFAVRPEGSVSTLKIQRTERGDSAVYLCASSSWTGREQYFGPGTRLTVT.

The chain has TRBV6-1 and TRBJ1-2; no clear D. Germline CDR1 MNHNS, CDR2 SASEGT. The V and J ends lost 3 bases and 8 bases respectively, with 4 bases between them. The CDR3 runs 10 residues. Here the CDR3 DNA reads TGTGCCAGCAGTGATTGGGGCTACACCTTC. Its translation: CASSDWGYTF.